The sequence of this T cell receptor beta chain was determined in a study of blood T cell repertoires in COVID-19. Across the study: Sources were T cells, B-cell-depleted T cells, or PBMCs; the material itself was cDNA or gDNA.

Only in-frame clones appear in the TCRdb table, and some are missing; sequencing was by immunoSEQ multiplex PCR. The sample holds about 320,000 clones, 70% to 90% seen once. Cohort 3 donors were reported recovered after two negative PCRs, clearance, or symptom resolution. The ends lost 6 bases at V and 6 bases at J; junction bases unmatched: 8. Germline CDR1 and CDR2: MNHEY and SVGAGI. This CDR3 is built from 14 residues. The sample comprised PBMCs or T cells enriched from blood (not recorded which). The TCR originated in a woman aged 25 to 45 who had recovered from COVID-19. The chain joins TRBV6-5 to TRBJ2-7, with 10 bases matching TRBD1. The CDR3 is CASRPRDRGSEQYF. The CDR3 bases are TGTGCCAGCAGGCCGCGGGACAGGGGCTCCGAGCAGTACTTC.